This T cell receptor beta chain was profiled in a study of CD8 T cells in ankylosing spondylitis. Study-level findings and limits: Reports of some motif variants in reactive arthritis synovial fluid and blood predate this one. Within matched ankylosing spondylitis synovial fluid, disease-linked clones were reportedly significantly enriched. Disease-linked clones bore a CD8+ phenotype and were relatively rare in peripheral blood. Apparently characteristic of ankylosing spondylitis blood was a TCR beta motif (roughly 8 highly homologous variants).

This clonotype was found many times. Its antigen is unknown. The CDR3 loop spans 14 amino acids. V shed 4 bases, J shed 2 bases, and the junction held 4 bases outside the gene matches. In germline, CDR1 is DFQATT, CDR2 SNEGSKA (reference sequence). Quantitative molecular-barcoded 5'-RACE generated the TCR beta libraries. A single record per CDR3 protein comes from TCRdb applying MiXCR to the 5' RACE reads. Of approximately 400,000 distinct CDR3 sequences in the sample, around 26% are singletons; the top ten hold roughly 0.8%. Sequencing used blood, either unsorted or a sorted T cell fraction (not recorded which). This chain joins TRBV20-1 and TRBJ2-5, with 10 bases fitting TRBD2. The TCR was taken from a male donor with ankylosing spondylitis. In DNA, the CDR3 is TGCAGTGCTAAACTAGCGGGGATACAAGAGACCCAGTACTTC. Translated: CSAKLAGIQETQYF.